The rows below give T cell receptor beta chains drawn from one sample of a study of blood T cell repertoires in COVID-19. Method: immunoSEQ multiplex PCR; TCRdb's copy keeps in-frame clones and lacks some. This repertoire shows 250,000 to 300,000 clones, 86% found once; its top ten account for under 3.5%. The sample was peripheral blood. All receptors derive from a young woman with active or convalescent COVID-19. Each CDR3 is given with its conserved first and last residue. The order of the fields is V gene, clone size, D gene, J gene, CDR3 protein, CDR3 DNA. A D gene is named only where the DNA matches it firmly. Size tells how often a clone was seen (once, few, many) or the class of an expanded clone, and some rows leave it out.

>TRBV4-3|.|TRBD2|TRBJ2-1
CASSQGSGGSYNEQFF
TGCGCCAGCAGCCAGGGTAGCGGGGGGTCCTACAATGAGCAGTTCTTC
>TRBV2|.|TRBD1|TRBJ2-1
CASSEGQGWYNEQFF
TGTGCCAGCAGTGAAGGACAGGGGTGGTACAATGAGCAGTTCTTC
>TRBV29-1|few|.|TRBJ2-1
CSVEDPGTSEQFF
TGCAGCGTTGAAGACCCCGGCACTAGTGAGCAGTTCTTC
>TRBV24-1|.|.|TRBJ2-7
CATPQALTRGKQYF
TGTGCCACCCCCCAGGCACTTACAAGGGGCAAGCAGTACTTC
>TRBV10-3|.|TRBD1|TRBJ1-1
CAIMGQGRAFF
TGTGCCATCATGGGACAGGGGAGGGCTTTCTTT
>TRBV24-1|.|TRBD1|TRBJ1-2
CATSGGPGQGMGYTF
TGTGCCACCAGTGGGGGCCCGGGACAGGGAATGGGTTACACCTTC
>TRBV19|.|TRBD1|TRBJ2-7
CASSGAGGQGSYEQYF
TGTGCCAGTAGTGGCGCAGGGGGCCAAGGGTCCTACGAGCAGTACTTC
>TRBV21-1|.|.|TRBJ1-4
CASSKVPRQGEWEKLFF
TGTGCCAGCAGCAAGGTCCCACGACAGGGCGAGTGGGAAAAACTGTTTTTT
>TRBV7-9|.|.|TRBJ1-4
CASSLDWGGNEKLFF
TGTGCCAGCAGCTTAGATTGGGGCGGTAATGAAAAACTGTTTTTT
>TRBV7-2|.|TRBD1|TRBJ1-4
CASSIGQEREKLFF
TGTGCCAGCAGCATTGGACAGGAAAGAGAAAAACTGTTTTTT